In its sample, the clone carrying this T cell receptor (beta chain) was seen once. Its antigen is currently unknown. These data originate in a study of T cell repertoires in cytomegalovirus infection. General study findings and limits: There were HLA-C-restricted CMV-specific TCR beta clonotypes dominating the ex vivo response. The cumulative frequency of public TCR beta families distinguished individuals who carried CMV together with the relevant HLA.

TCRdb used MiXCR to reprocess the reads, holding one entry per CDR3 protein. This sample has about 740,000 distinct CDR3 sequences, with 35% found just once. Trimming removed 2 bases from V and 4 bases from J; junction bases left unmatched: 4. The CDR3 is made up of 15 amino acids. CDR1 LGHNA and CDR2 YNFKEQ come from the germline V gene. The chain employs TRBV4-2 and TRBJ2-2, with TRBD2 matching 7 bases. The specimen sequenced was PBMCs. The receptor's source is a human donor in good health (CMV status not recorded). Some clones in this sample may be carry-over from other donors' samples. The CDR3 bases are TGTGCCAGCAGCCAAAATCCTAGCGGCACCGGGGAGCTGTTTTTT. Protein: CASSQNPSGTGELFF.